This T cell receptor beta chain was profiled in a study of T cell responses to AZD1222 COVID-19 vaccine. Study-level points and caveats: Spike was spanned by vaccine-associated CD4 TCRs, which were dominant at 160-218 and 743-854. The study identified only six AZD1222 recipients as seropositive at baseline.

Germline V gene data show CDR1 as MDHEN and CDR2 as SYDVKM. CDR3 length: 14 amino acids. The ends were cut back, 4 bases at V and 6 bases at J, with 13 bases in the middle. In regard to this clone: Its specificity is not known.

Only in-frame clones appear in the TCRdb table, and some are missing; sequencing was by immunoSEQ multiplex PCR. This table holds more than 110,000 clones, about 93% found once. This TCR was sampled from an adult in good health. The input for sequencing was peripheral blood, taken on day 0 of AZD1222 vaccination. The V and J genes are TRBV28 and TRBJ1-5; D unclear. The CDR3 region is CASSYQILGQPQHF. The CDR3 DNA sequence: TGTGCCAGCAGTTATCAGATTCTCGGTCAGCCCCAGCATTTT.